One sample yielded the 18 T cell receptor beta chains listed below, sequenced in a study of T cells in Graves' hyperthyroidism and ophthalmopathy. Amplified TCR beta CDR3 regions came from RNA transcripts. A first-round RT-PCR of the TCR CDR3 used the HTBI primer set. TCRdb used MiXCR to reprocess the multiplex PCR reads, holding one entry per CDR3 protein. The sample holds 490,000 or so distinct CDR3 sequences, 15% to 20% seen once. The source material was blood. These receptors were collected from a young woman with Graves' ophthalmopathy.

The V gene is TRBV20-1, the J gene TRBJ2-5, with a tentative D call TRBD1 (8 bases). This CDR3 has 14 residues. Trimming pared 1 base from V and 7 bases from J, leaving 16 bases between. The germline V gene has CDR1 DFQATT and CDR2 SNEGSKA (reference sequence). In DNA form, the CDR3 reads TGCAGTGCTAGAGCCCAACAGGGGGGGGGGACCCAGTACTTC. Translated, it gives CSARAQQGGGTQYF.

This clonotype was counted only a few times. This rearrangement joins TRBV28 to TRBJ1-2, with 7 bases identical to TRBD1. CDR1 and CDR2 from the germline V gene are MDHEN and SYDVKM. CDR3 length: 13 residues. The trim removed 10 bases at V and 3 bases at J, leaving 8 bases unmatched. In DNA, the CDR3 is TGTGCCACCGAGATCGGACAGGACTATGGCTACACCTTC. Translated, it gives CATEIGQDYGYTF.

This clonotype was recorded a few times. The V call is TRBV6-5, the J call TRBJ2-1, with TRBD2 identical over 7 bases. Germline CDR1 and CDR2: MNHEY and SVGAGI. Germline trimming cut 3 bases from V and 2 bases from J; bases unmatched to any gene: 7. CDR3 length equals 16 residues. CDR3: CASSYLPTSTYNEQFF. For the CDR3, the DNA is TGTGCCAGCAGTTATCTCCCGACTAGCACCTACAATGAGCAGTTCTTC.

There are many counts of this clonotype. CDR3 DNA: TGTGCCAGCCTAGGGGCTGACAGGGGCCGACGGGGACAAGAGACCCAGTACTTC. Translating gives CASLGADRGRRGQETQYF. The rearrangement joins TRBV27 to TRBJ2-5, with TRBD1 matching 8 bases. Trimming cost V 8 bases and J 2 bases; bases outside gene matches: 19. The CDR3 spans 18 residues. Germline CDR1 MNHEY, CDR2 SMNVEV (reference sequence).

This chain uses TRBV10-2 with TRBJ2-2; 15 bases are shared with TRBD2. CDR1 WSHSY and CDR2 SAAADI come from the germline V gene. The CDR3 is made up of 22 amino acids. Trimming at V came to 4 bases and at J to 5 bases, leaving 20 bases not matched to a gene. As DNA, the CDR3 is TGCGCCAGCAGTGGATGGACTAGCGGGAGGGAATTGACCCTACAACTTACCGGGGAGCTGTTTTTT. The encoded protein is CASSGWTSGRELTLQLTGELFF.

This clonotype has at least ten counts. The chain recombines TRBV28 with TRBJ1-5; 7 nucleotides line up with TRBD1. This CDR3 is built from 18 residues. The germline V gene has CDR1 MDHEN and CDR2 SYDVKM. V was pared by 1 base and J by 4 bases, with 13 bases of the junction left unmatched. Here the CDR3 reads CASSLSTGTVYGNQPQHF. CDR3 sequence (DNA): TGTGCCAGCAGTTTATCCACCGGGACAGTCTATGGGAATCAGCCCCAGCATTTT.

V and J are TRBV10-3 and TRBJ2-7, with no clear D. CDR3 size: 13 residues. The V end lost 0 bases, the J end lost 6 bases, and 9 bases lay between the germline ends. In germline, CDR1 is ENHRY, CDR2 SYGVKD. CDR3 residues: CAISESPQTEQYF. In DNA form, the CDR3 reads TGTGCCATCAGTGAGTCCCCGCAGACCGAGCAGTACTTC.

In its sample, this clonotype was seen many times. In DNA form, the CDR3 reads TGTGCCAGCAGGGATACAGGGGAAAGAGAGACCCAGTACTTC. Translation: CASRDTGERETQYF. This chain uses TRBV6-2 or TRBV6-3 with TRBJ2-5, with 7 bases fitting TRBD1. V trimming: 6 bases; J trimming: 4 bases; junction bases outside the gene matches: 8. Germline V gene lookup returns CDR1 MNHEY and CDR2 SVGEGT. The CDR3 totals 14 residues.

This clonotype was recorded many times. This chain connects TRBV30 to TRBJ1-2, with D unclear. V was pared by 0 bases and J by 3 bases, with 20 bases between. The CDR3 is 17 amino acids. The germline gives CDR1 GTSNPN, CDR2 SVGIG (reference sequence). This CDR3 reads CAWSVPLGWAKDYGYTF. The CDR3 DNA reads TGTGCCTGGAGTGTACCACTGGGTTGGGCGAAGGACTATGGCTACACCTTC.

The sample holds many counts of this clonotype. The rearrangement joins TRBV7-2 to TRBJ2-7; the D gene is possibly TRBD2 (6 bases). V was cut by 0 bases and J by 5 bases, with 11 bases left in between. The CDR3 length is 14 residues. Germline V gene sequence: CDR1 SGHTA, CDR2 FQGNSA. The CDR3 here is CASSLAGGKHEQYF. The CDR3 region has the DNA TGTGCCAGCAGCTTAGCCGGGGGTAAGCACGAGCAGTACTTC. The variable domain in full, with the rest retrieved from reference TRBV7-2 and TRBJ2-7, is GAGVSQSPSNKVTEKGKDVELRCDPISGHTALYWYRQSLGQGLEFLIYFQGNSAPDKSGLPSDRFSAERTGGSVSTLTIQRTQQEDSAVYLCASSLAGGKHEQYFGPGTRLTVT.

This clonotype was detected many times. This chain uses TRBV6-1 with TRBJ1-4; possible D gene TRBD1, 6 bases. The germline gives CDR1 MNHNS, CDR2 SASEGT. Deletions cut 5 bases from V and 8 bases from J, with 15 bases between. The CDR3 spans 14 residues. This CDR3 reads CASSYSGADEKLFF. The CDR3 bases are TGTGCCAGCAGTTATTCAGGGGCGGACGAAAAACTGTTTTTT.

The table lists this clonotype with many counts. The chain combines TRBV2 with TRBJ2-4; D may be TRBD2 (5 bases). The CDR3 consists of 15 residues. Germline loops: CDR1 SNHLY, CDR2 FYNNEI. V gave up 5 bases and J gave up 14 bases, with 25 bases separating them. DNA of the CDR3: TGTGCCAGCAGTCTACAAAGGACTTCAGACACCCAGGAGTACTTC. Amino acid sequence: CASSLQRTSDTQEYF.

Remarks on this clonotype: A much larger clonotype is one base distant, so this may be a read error. The rearrangement uses TRBV19 and TRBJ2-7; a possible D gene is TRBD1 (6 bases). CDR3 length: 13 residues. Germline lookup yields CDR1 LNHDA and CDR2 SQIVND (reference sequence). Trimming pared 4 bases from V and 6 bases from J, leaving 13 bases between. The CDR3 sequence is CASSNNREREQYF. The CDR3 coding sequence is TGTGCCAGTAGTAACAACAGGGAACGCGAGCAGTACTTC.

There are many counts of this clonotype. The V and J genes are TRBV18 and TRBJ2-7; the D gene is possibly TRBD1 (6 bases). V was pared by 3 bases and J by 3 bases, with 12 bases between. Germline CDR1 and CDR2: KGHSH and LQKENI. CDR3 length: 14 amino acids. The CDR3 is CASSPNREGYEQYF. CDR3 sequence (DNA): TGTGCCAGCTCACCCAACAGGGAAGGCTACGAGCAGTACTTC.

Ten or more counts support this clonotype. The chain employs TRBV28 and TRBJ2-4, with 8 bases matching TRBD1. The CDR3 length is 16 residues. Unmatched junction bases numbered 4, after V lost 2 bases and J lost 1 base. CDR1 MDHEN and CDR2 SYDVKM come from the germline V gene. The CDR3 DNA follows: TGTGCCAGCAGTTTAAGGACAGGGTACGCCAAAAACATTCAGTACTTC. Protein product: CASSLRTGYAKNIQYF.

This rearrangement joins TRBV28 to TRBJ2-5; D perhaps matches TRBD1 (5 bases). The CDR3 is made up of 13 amino acids. The germline V gene encodes CDR1 MDHEN and CDR2 SYDVKM. V was shortened by 6 bases and J by 2 bases, with 10 bases between the two germline ends. The CDR3 coding sequence is TGTGCCAGCAGGAGTAGGGGACAAGAGACCCAGTACTTC. Translating it yields CASRSRGQETQYF.

This clonotype turned up a few times. This chain uses TRBV6-1 with TRBJ2-5; D gene uncertain. Germline V lookup: CDR1 MNHNS, CDR2 SASEGT. The CDR3 is 15 residues long. Trimming shortened V by 6 bases and J by 1 base, and 15 bases separated the two germline ends. CDR3 nucleotides: TGTGCCAGCAGCCCGAGCCCTACTACCCAAGAGACCCAGTACTTC. This codes for CASSPSPTTQETQYF.

This chain connects TRBV4-3 to TRBJ2-1; D is undetermined. CDR1 is LGHNA and CDR2 is YSLEER in the germline V gene. The ends were cut back, 0 bases at V and 2 bases at J, with 20 bases in the middle. This CDR3 contains 19 residues. CDR3: CASSQEIPAPPFTYNEQFF. The CDR3 DNA reads as TGCGCCAGCAGCCAAGAGATCCCAGCCCCACCCTTCACCTACAATGAGCAGTTCTTC.